This T cell receptor (beta chain) was found in a study of metastatic and nonmetastatic thyroid tumors (dated by TCRdb to the early 2020s). In the study overall: Repertoires from peripheral blood and from tumor or nodule tissue samples of malignant and benign thyroid patients were compared.

General findings and caveats noted by the study authors: In both blood and tumor samples, TCR beta diversity was reported to be significantly higher in malignant tumors than in benign nodules.

Reading from cysteine to phenylalanine, the CDR3 counts 17 amino acids. Just the 51-base CDR3 DNA is kept, in frame starting at base 1. From a lookup of the germline V gene (reference sequence), CDR1 and CDR2 are DFQATT and SNEGSKA. None of the patients had been given any treatment before thyroid surgery. Using T-cell receptor beta sequencing, the researchers looked back retrospectively at clinical samples from patients, gathered between about 2011 and 2019. This clone was seen more than once but under ten times. Its antigen specificity is not known. A read error may produce the germline difference seen at one junction end. The sample has other DNA sequences that encode this CDR3 too. Library construction relied on PCR. TCRdb records Illumina HiSeq 4000 as the sequencer. High-throughput sequencing was used to profile the TCR beta-chain CDR3 region of each patient. Under the source paper's analysis protocol: CDR3 differences across clinicopathological groups were used to build a classifier for discriminating distant-metastatic papillary thyroid cancer patients. To measure repertoire diversity the researchers used the Shannon index, while the Morisita-Horn index served to gauge how similar the tumor and blood repertoires were. TCRdb reprocessing: public reads trimmed at Q25 with fastp, clones called with MiXCR, in-frame beta chains kept. The V and J calls reflect TCRdb's pipeline rather than the authors' work. For this sample the table gives 80,000 to 85,000 clones, of which around an eighth were detected only once. Approximately 8.8% of the sample comes from the top ten.

The sample taken for sequencing was tumor tissue. The TCR comes from a female donor with papillary thyroid cancer or a benign thyroid nodule (not recorded which). Some clones in this sample may be carry-over from other donors' samples. The chain links TRBV20-1 with TRBJ2-5, with the identity of the D gene unclear. CDR3 reads: CSAPVDRSIGGQETQYF. The nucleotide sequence reads TGTAGTGCTCCCGTCGATAGGAGTATCGGCGGTCAAGAGACCCAGTACTTC.